Sequencing of this TCR beta chain was carried out in a study of T cells in Graves' hyperthyroidism and ophthalmopathy. Across the whole study: Peripheral blood specimens were obtained at initial diagnosis, prior to any treatment.

With 4 bases clipped from V and 7 bases from J, the junction kept 3 bases outside the gene matches. Germline V gene sequence: CDR1 MNHEY, CDR2 SVGEGT. This CDR3 comprises 13 residues. As concerns this clonotype: Its antigen is currently unknown.

General observations from the study: Before onset, by a median of approximately 6.8 months, the model predicted ophthalmopathy.

The PBMCs were taken from around 10 ml of fresh peripheral blood. RNA transcripts provided the source from which TCR beta CDR3 regions were amplified. Using the HTBI primer set, a first-round RT-PCR was run on the TCR CDR3. TCRdb reanalysed the multiplex PCR reads using MiXCR and keeps one entry per CDR3 protein. The repertoire holds a few hundred thousand distinct CDR3 sequences, with roughly 22% as singletons. The rearrangement joins TRBV6-2 or TRBV6-3 to TRBJ2-7, with 11 bases matching TRBD2. Sequenced input: blood. This clonotype was sampled from a woman in her 70s with Graves' ophthalmopathy. CDR3 amino acids: CASSSSGRREQYF. In DNA, the CDR3 is TGTGCCAGCAGTTCTAGCGGGAGGCGAGAGCAGTACTTC.